This T cell receptor beta chain comes out of a study of cytomegalovirus exposure and HLA in healthy donors (dated by TCRdb to the late 2010s). Regarding the research as a whole: In an earlier analysis of 450 to 750 of the donors, about 270 Gb of sequence data and approximately 120 million unique TCR beta sequences from roughly 180 million T cells were reported. An early release that covered roughly 600 HLA-typed donors contained approximately 300 gigabases of sequencing data and around 85 million unique TCR sequences. Among the roughly 410 genotyped donors, around 81% belonged to the genetic ancestry cluster associated with self-reported Caucasian donors. The aim of the study was to test whether cataloging public T cell receptors could identify signatures of past pathogen exposure. The study profiled the T cell repertoires of hundreds of subjects by immunosequencing and related them to cytomegalovirus serostatus. In addition to the first cohort of roughly 700 subjects, a separate validation cohort of around 110 different subjects was used. The study combined high-throughput TCR immunosequencing, statistical association of individual TCRs with disease status, and machine learning to predict cytomegalovirus infection status. In a later analysis, previously published TCR beta repertoires from hundreds of donors were re-analyzed and high-resolution HLA genotyping was added so that TCR occurrence patterns could be studied. Rather than using new phenotypic data, the later analysis identified candidate immune exposures from TCR beta sequences and from how often those sequences occurred across donors. To decide whether each TCR beta V gene segment behaved as functional or pseudogenic, an earlier analysis of some 580 of the donors relied on high-throughput TCR beta sequencing. Donor age, sex, ethnicity and CMV serostatus were compiled together with the repertoire data. A later genetic analysis used genome-wide SNP genotypes for about three fifths of the roughly 700 donors, treating that subset as a discovery cohort. Every discovery cohort repertoire had been produced on one sequencing platform. Class I and class II HLA loci were covered by the typing at four-digit resolution. Typing coverage differed by locus: A, B, C, DRB1 and DQB1 were typed in roughly 620-630 donors, DQA1 in 500 to 550, DPA1 in some 570, and DPB1 in 450 to 490. Five DR-DQ haplotypes were treated as single units for association and clustering because of strong linkage in the cohort. Across about 370 genotyped donors of the cohort, an average of approximately 240,000 unique TCR beta nucleotide sequences per donor were sequenced, and about a sixth of those sequences were non-productive. Summary of the overall study and its limitations: In vitro tests confirmed that three of the cytomegalovirus-associated TCR beta chains recognize cytomegalovirus antigens. In a later analysis, TCR association rates were found to vary across HLA loci, with the most associated TCRs seen for DRB1 alleles and the fewest for HLA-C alleles. Some IMGT-functional V segments, including TRBV6-2 and TRBV6-3, could not be told apart with the 87-base-pair reads, so those segments were excluded. The study gave a list of some 150 TCR beta chains associated with cytomegalovirus. Across donors, most TCR sequences were observed very rarely, whereas some public TCRs were present in many individuals. In a later genetic analysis, fewer N-insertions in productive TCRs were reported among donors in an Asian-associated ancestry cluster than the approximately 630-donor mean. Most CMV-associated TCR beta chains appeared to be HLA-restricted in a later analysis, and the HLA associations seemed to be driven largely by CMV exposure. A further reported finding was that TCR beta sequences accurately predicted the HLA-A and HLA-B alleles for most subjects in the first cohort. Cytomegalovirus status was reported to be diagnosed by the classifier with high specificity and sensitivity in both the original and validation cohorts. A later analysis reported that several top co-occurrence clusters appeared linked to parvovirus B19, influenza, CMV and Epstein-Barr virus. For the cohort, immune exposure information was limited to CMV serostatus. In a later analysis, HLA-associated TCR beta chains were found to be more clonally expanded and to have lower generation probabilities than equally common non-associated chains. Roughly uniform sequencing depth across donors was assumed in presence/absence analyses, although this assumption may not hold. Assigning TCR associations to individual alleles was difficult when HLA alleles, especially DR and DQ, strongly co-occurred. In an earlier analysis of some 640 of the donors, most TCR beta V segments were observed in productive rearrangements about 90% or about 30% of the time, broadly matching IMGT annotations. A later analysis associated about 17,000 TCR beta sequences with specific HLA alleles at a false discovery rate of 0.05. The cohort was sequenced for TCR beta chains only, and without alpha or paired-chain data the features that could be detected were limited. Because HLA typing was missing for some donors at each locus, association tests included only the typed subset. A cluster of highly shared sequence variants was judged likely to be a technical artifact of the sequencing pipeline. V-gene and J-gene trimming of TCR beta chains was associated with a missense DCLRE1C variant in a later genetic analysis, and the association was replicated in an independent cohort. Because counts were too low, some 16 rarely observed V segments, including chromosome 9 orphons, were excluded from the earlier analysis of 587 of the donors. Correlated functional status among segregating V segments might reflect linkage disequilibrium, but an unknown experimental factor could not be ruled out. According to the authors, the approach could potentially be generalized to other disease states and immunological phenotypes.

The method behind the library was the immunoSEQ multiplex PCR assay. For the multiplex PCR, a mixture combining 60 forward primers for TCR Vbeta segments and 13 reverse primers for TCR Jbeta segments was used. The CDR3 region of rearranged TCR beta genes was amplified from genomic DNA with a multiplex PCR assay. Amplified TCR beta libraries were sequenced as 87-base-pair reads on the Illumina HiSeq System. The study's processing was this. A later analysis tallied around 80 million unique TCR beta chains across the 700 or so repertoires, and approximately 11 million of those chains were shared by two or more donors. Raw reads were error-corrected and collapsed into unique sequences by a nearest-neighbor algorithm in which closely related sequences were merged to remove PCR and sequencing errors. CDR3 sequences were aligned to IMGT reference sequences to assign V, D and J gene segments. For a sequence to be retained, a match of at least six nucleotides was required to both a V gene segment and a J gene segment. Rearrangements were called productive when the CDR3 lacked stop codons and stayed in frame with V and J; all others were non-productive. CDR3 was defined by IMGT convention, running from the second conserved V-encoded cysteine to the conserved J-encoded phenylalanine. The earlier analysis of about 610 of the donors excluded any sequence lacking an unambiguous match to a single V gene segment. In an earlier analysis of 587 of the donors, a V segment was called functional when productive rearrangements were above 56.7%, and segregating when the standard deviation between donors exceeded 5%. A statistical classification framework was built to diagnose cytomegalovirus status from the catalog of TCR beta chain sequences. In a later analysis, V and J genes were assigned by comparing TCR nucleotide sequences against IMGT/GENE-DB human TR gene sequences. Using the TCRdist pipeline, a later analysis assigned CDR3 sequences along with most-parsimonious VDJ recombination scenarios. A later analysis defined each TCR beta chain by its CDR3 amino acid sequence plus V-gene family, and excluded reads lacking a unique V-gene family. As a way to deal with suspected cross-contamination and a sequencing artifact, a later analysis dropped hundreds of nucleotide sequences that were highly shared and had low generation probability. For each public chain, a later analysis derived a clonal expansion index from normalized ranks of inferred template counts within each repertoire. A later analysis computed generation probabilities with a VDJ recombination model fitted to out-of-frame rearrangements, and checked the results against IGoR. In a later analysis, TCR-TCR, TCR-HLA and TCR-CMV co-occurrence was scored with hypergeometric tests, and a repertoire-size bias correction was applied to TCR pairs. False discovery rates were estimated in a later analysis by permuting HLA or CMV assignments 20 times. A later analysis grouped co-occurring TCRs with DBSCAN, adding TCRdist sequence similarity when clustering within HLA-allele-positive subsets. Repertoires with fewer than 30,000 or more than 120,000 public chains were left out of co-occurrence clustering, as were roughly five repertoires with anomalous nucleotide sharing. TCRdb stores this immuneACCESS table with in-frame sequences only. Part of the clones is absent; in the studies checked, under half of the shortfall reflects unresolved V genes, and no reason is known for the rest. V and J calls and clone size come straight from that table; D and trimming were deduced from the DNA. Recorded for this sample are approximately 190,000 clones; roughly 81% of them occurred a single time. The ten largest clones take up over 2% of the sample.

The cohort consisted of 666 healthy bone marrow donors. Cohort members were all nominally healthy when sampled, although unrecorded immune exposures were likely present. The donor tested CMV seropositive and was one of the 289 seropositive cohort members. A peripheral blood sample was collected from each donor, and TCR beta sequencing was performed on peripheral blood mononuclear cells. The Qiagen DNeasy Blood Extraction Kit was used to extract genomic DNA from the blood cell samples. On this clone itself: The clone's antigen remains unknown. The record has no base qualities; no much larger clone is one base away.

CDR1 MDHEN and CDR2 SYDVKM are derived from the germline V gene. Germline trimming: 2 bases from V, 3 bases from J; junction bases outside gene matches: 7. The cysteine opens and the phenylalanine closes a CDR3 of 16 amino acids. Only CDR3 DNA remains: 48 bases, in frame from the first base. Sequenced material: PBMCs. The chain couples TRBV28 to TRBJ2-5; TRBD1 matches 9 bases in the middle. The TCR comes from a woman aged 25 to 39 in good health and CMV-seropositive. The CDR3 region reads CASSLVGQGRKETQYF. The nucleotides read TGTGCCAGCAGTTTAGTAGGACAGGGGCGTAAAGAGACCCAGTACTTC. Beyond the CDR3, the reference TRBV28 and TRBJ2-5 genes provide the residues; the full variable domain reads: DVKVTQSSRYLVKRTGEKVFLECVQDMDHENMFWYRQDPGLGLRLIYFSYDVKMKEKGDIPEGYSVSREKKERFSLILESASTNQTSMYLCASSLVGQGRKETQYFGPGTRLLVL.